The rows below give T cell receptor beta chains drawn from one sample of a study of blood T cell repertoires in COVID-19. Using immunoSEQ multiplex PCR, the repertoire was profiled, and TCRdb retains in-frame clones only, with some absent. This table has under 300,000 clones, 80% to 90% appearing once. The specimen sequenced was peripheral blood. The source is a woman aged 40 to 50 who had recovered from COVID-19. The CDR3 runs from the conserved cysteine through the conserved F or W. A D gene is named only where the DNA matches it firmly. Size is omitted from some rows. Given values are once, few, many or a class for expanded clones.

>TRBV6-6|-|TRBJ1-2|-
TGTGCCAGCAGGAGCGACAGATGGGATGGCTACACCTTC
CASRSDRWDGYTF
>TRBV2|TRBD1|TRBJ2-3|few
TGTGCCAGCGAGGGACAGGGGAAAGATACGCAGTATTTT
CASEGQGKDTQYF
>TRBV27|-|TRBJ2-1|-
TGTGCCAGCAGTCTAATCGGGTCCAGTGGAATGGGTGAGCAGTTCTTC
CASSLIGSSGMGEQFF
>TRBV18|-|TRBJ1-4|-
TGTGCCAGCTCACCCGATAGGGGTACTAATGAAAAACTGTTTTTT
CASSPDRGTNEKLFF
>TRBV7-2|TRBD2|TRBJ2-7|-
TGTGCCAGCAGCTCAGGACTAGCGGAAAATTACGAGCAGTACTTC
CASSSGLAENYEQYF
>TRBV4-3|TRBD1|TRBJ1-1|-
TGCGCCAGCAGGCGGACAGGGACCCTAACTGAAGCTTTCTTT
CASRRTGTLTEAFF
>TRBV9|TRBD1|TRBJ2-1|once
TGTGCCAGCAGCACATTTGGACAGGGGAGTGTAAATGAGCAGTTCTTC
CASSTFGQGSVNEQFF
>TRBV6-5|TRBD1|TRBJ2-3|-
TGTGCCAGCAGCTACGACAGGGTTAGCACAGATACGCAGTATTTT
CASSYDRVSTDTQYF
>TRBV6-5|-|TRBJ1-1|-
TGTGCCAGCAGTCTGACAGATCACGGATCAGAAGCTTTCTTT
CASSLTDHGSEAFF
>TRBV5-1|TRBD1|TRBJ2-5|-
TGCGCCAGCAGCTCCGGGACAGGACTACAAGAGACCCAGTACTTC
CASSSGTGLQETQYF
>TRBV20-1|TRBD1|TRBJ1-1|few
TGCAGTGCTGCCTCGACAGGGGAAGCTTTCTTT
CSAASTGEAFF
>TRBV20-1|-|TRBJ1-2|-
TGCAGTGCTCCAGGGGACTATGGCTACACCTTC
CSAPGDYGYTF
>TRBV5-6|-|TRBJ2-1|-
TGTGCCAGCATCAACTCGGGGGACTACAATGAGCAGTTCTTC
CASINSGDYNEQFF
>TRBV2|TRBD2|TRBJ2-3|-
TGTGCCAGCAGACCGGGGGGGGGCACAGATACGCAGTATTTT
CASRPGGGTDTQYF
>TRBV7-2|-|TRBJ1-3|-
TGTGCCAGCAGCTTATCTGGTACAACTGGAAACACCATATATTTT
CASSLSGTTGNTIYF
>TRBV24-1|-|TRBJ1-5|-
TGTGCCACCAGTGGTGGGGGGCAGCCCCAGCATTTT
CATSGGGQPQHF
>TRBV18|-|TRBJ1-5|-
TGTGCCAGCTCACCTGACAGATCTGATCAGCCCCAGCATTTT
CASSPDRSDQPQHF
>TRBV30|-|TRBJ1-2|-
TGTGCCTGGAGGGGAGGGGCCCCGAACTATGGCTACACCTTC
CAWRGGAPNYGYTF
>TRBV7-2|TRBD1|TRBJ2-3|-
TGTGCCAGCAGCCGGACAGGGCGAGGGGCAGATACGCAGTATTTT
CASSRTGRGADTQYF
>TRBV6-5|-|TRBJ2-7|-
TGTGCCAGCAGCTTTCAGGGGAAGGAGGAGCAGTACTTC
CASSFQGKEEQYF
>TRBV24-1|TRBD1|TRBJ1-5|few
TGTGCCACCAGTGAGGGGACAGGGGGAAGCAATCAGCCCCAGCATTTT
CATSEGTGGSNQPQHF
>TRBV28|-|TRBJ2-1|-
TGTGCCAGCAGAAACGGGGGTGGCTCCTACAATGAGCAGTTCTTC
CASRNGGGSYNEQFF
>TRBV4-1|-|TRBJ2-7|-
TGCGCCAGCAGCCGAGACAGCTCCTACGAGCAGTACTTC
CASSRDSSYEQYF
>TRBV7-8|TRBD1|TRBJ1-3|-
TGTGCCAGCAGCCTGGACAGGGCATTCTCTGGAAACACCATATATTTT
CASSLDRAFSGNTIYF
>TRBV10-3|-|TRBJ1-2|-
TGTGCCATCAGTTTAACGAAAACAGGGCACTCTGGCGGCTACACCTTC
CAISLTKTGHSGGYTF
>TRBV4-3|TRBD2|TRBJ2-1|-
TGCGCCAGCAGCCCGAGGACTAGCGGGGGGGCCTATGAGCAGTTCTTC
CASSPRTSGGAYEQFF
>TRBV11-3|-|TRBJ2-1|-
TGTGCCAGCAGCTTGAGCGGACTTGACAATGAGCAGTTCTTC
CASSLSGLDNEQFF
>TRBV19|TRBD2|TRBJ2-1|medium-sized
TGTGCCAGTAGTATAGGGGCTAGCGGGGGGGCCTGGAATGAGCAGTTCTTC
CASSIGASGGAWNEQFF
>TRBV10-1|-|TRBJ1-5|many
TGCGCCAGCAGTTCGGGACTTAAGGCGCCCCAGCATTTT
CASSSGLKAPQHF
>TRBV19|-|TRBJ1-4|-
TGTGCCAGTAGCCGACCAAACAGCCTCTCTAATGAAAAACTGTTTTTT
CASSRPNSLSNEKLFF
>TRBV2|-|TRBJ1-6|few
TGTGCCAGCAGTGAAAGGAGTCTTAATAATTCACCCCTCCACTTT
CASSERSLNNSPLHF
>TRBV3-1/TRBV3-2|-|TRBJ2-2|-
TGTGCCAGCAGCCAAGATATTACTCCCGGGGAGCTGTTTTTT
CASSQDITPGELFF
>TRBV5-1|-|TRBJ1-1|-
TGCGCCAGCAGCTTAACCCAGGGTAAAGCTTTCTTT
CASSLTQGKAFF